The 25 T cell receptor beta chains reported below all come from one sample, sequenced in a study of blood T cell repertoires in COVID-19. Some clones are missing from TCRdb's copy, which holds only in-frame ones; the method was immunoSEQ multiplex PCR. Of about 100,000 clones detected, approximately 92% appear once; the ten largest clones hold 5.7%. The sample comprised peripheral blood. These receptors came from a man between 65 and 85 years old with acute or convalescent COVID-19.

J is TRBJ2-1 and V is TRBV13; the D is unclear. The CDR3 runs 13 residues. Germline CDR1 reads PRHDT; CDR2 reads FYEKMQ (reference sequence). V lost 3 bases, J lost 3 bases, and 6 bases lay in between. The CDR3 nucleotides read TGTGCCAGCAGCTTCTATAGCTACAATGAGCAGTTCTTC. Translation: CASSFYSYNEQFF.

V usage is TRBV19 and J usage is TRBJ2-3; D is unclear. Germline CDR1 and CDR2: LNHDA and SQIVND (reference sequence). This CDR3 region has 13 residues. V was shortened by 5 bases and J by 4 bases, with 10 bases between the two germline ends. CDR3 in amino acids: CASSPLGADTQYF. CDR3 nucleotides: TGTGCCAGTAGTCCTCTTGGAGCAGATACGCAGTATTTT.

The chain links TRBV5-1 to TRBJ1-5; TRBD1 matches 7 bases. Germline CDR1 and CDR2: SGHRS and YFSETQ. The CDR3 runs 15 residues. Trimming at V came to 4 bases and at J to 0 bases, leaving 4 bases not matched to a gene. The CDR3 is CASSEQGSSNQPQHF. DNA for the CDR3: TGCGCCAGCAGCGAACAGGGGAGTAGCAATCAGCCCCAGCATTTT.

This clone was detected once. The rearrangement uses TRBV6-5 and TRBJ2-4; D perhaps matches TRBD1 (5 bases). CDR1 is MNHEY, CDR2 SVGAGI, per germline. The CDR3 sequence is 15 residues long. Trimming took off 2 bases at V and 5 bases at J, with 13 bases between the two ends. The CDR3 here is CASSYSRGAQNIQYF. The CDR3 nucleotides are TGTGCCAGCAGTTACAGTCGTGGGGCCCAAAACATTCAGTACTTC.

This sequence joins TRBV7-2 and TRBJ2-5; D gene unclear. The CDR3 has 13 amino acids. Germline V lookup: CDR1 SGHTA, CDR2 FQGNSA. Trimming pared 1 base from V and 1 base from J, leaving 4 bases between. The CDR3 nucleotides read TGTGCCAGCAGCTTAGTCGGCCAAGAGACCCAGTACTTC. Protein sequence: CASSLVGQETQYF.

The V call is TRBV18, the J call TRBJ2-1, with 9 bases that match TRBD2. The CDR3 runs 15 residues. V lost 6 bases, J lost 6 bases, and 9 bases stayed unmatched. Germline CDR1 is KGHSH and CDR2 is LQKENI. CDR3 DNA: TGTGCCAGCTCGTTGATAGCGGGAGTTTCCAATGAGCAGTTCTTC. Amino acid sequence: CASSLIAGVSNEQFF.

The genes are TRBV5-4 and TRBJ2-1, with 9 bases fitting TRBD1. Trimming cost V 3 bases and J 3 bases; bases outside gene matches: 13. The CDR3 runs 18 residues. From germline, CDR1 is SGHNT and CDR2 YYREEE (reference sequence). The CDR3 reads CASSSDALGQGIYNEQFF. The CDR3 DNA is TGTGCCAGCAGCTCCGACGCCTTGGGACAGGGAATCTACAATGAGCAGTTCTTC.

A single count supports this clone. CDR3 amino acids: CASSIASHGTSWGLDTQYF. CDR3 nucleotides: TGTGCCAGTAGTATAGCTAGTCACGGGACTAGCTGGGGATTGGATACGCAGTATTTT. This sequence joins TRBV19 and TRBJ2-3, with 9 bases fitting TRBD2. CDR1 is LNHDA and CDR2 is SQIVND in the germline V gene (reference sequence). The CDR3 runs 19 residues. V lost 1 base and J lost 6; bases outside the gene matches: 17.

The chain couples TRBV5-4 to TRBJ1-3, with TRBD1 matching over 7 bases. CDR3 size: 14 residues. Germline V gene lookup returns CDR1 SGHNT and CDR2 YYREEE (reference sequence). V lost 4 bases to trimming and J lost 0 bases; unmatched junction nucleotides: 1. The CDR3 DNA follows: TGTGCCAGCAGCCGGGACAGCTCTGGAAACACCATATATTTT. Its translation: CASSRDSSGNTIYF.

The chain links TRBV25-1 to TRBJ1-6; no definite D call. In germline, CDR1 is MGHDK, CDR2 SYGVNS. V was clipped by 2 bases and J by 9 bases, with 14 bases between them. This CDR3 has 15 residues. The CDR3 bases are TGTGCCAGCAGTGAACTCGCGGCTTTAAGTTCACCCCTCCACTTT. This encodes CASSELAALSSPLHF.

The J gene is TRBJ2-3, the V gene TRBV5-1; D is perhaps TRBD2 (6 bases). CDR1 is SGHRS and CDR2 is YFSETQ in the germline V gene. The CDR3 sequence is 15 residues long. Trimming shortened V by 3 bases and J by 4 bases, and 15 bases separated the two germline ends. CDR3: CASSSLTSSADTQYF. As DNA, the CDR3 is TGCGCCAGCAGCTCTCTAACTAGCAGCGCAGATACGCAGTATTTT.

This chain connects TRBV9 to TRBJ2-3; 11 positions match TRBD2. Trimming took 0 bases from V and 3 from J; bases not matched to a gene: 3. The CDR3 consists of 16 residues. Germline CDR1 SGDLS, CDR2 YYNGEE. CDR3 in amino acids: CASSVAASGRTDTQYF. In DNA, the CDR3 is TGTGCCAGCAGCGTAGCGGCTAGCGGGAGGACAGATACGCAGTATTTT. The whole variable domain, remainder taken from reference TRBV9 and TRBJ2-3, is DSGVTQTPKHLITATGQRVTLRCSPRSGDLSVYWYQQSLDQGLQFLIQYYNGEERAKGNILERFSAQQFPDLHSELNLSSLELGDSALYFCASSVAASGRTDTQYFGPGTRLTVL.

The J gene is TRBJ1-5, the V gene TRBV11-2; 8 bases are a match to TRBD1. Germline V CDR1 and CDR2: SGHAT, FQNNGV. Trimming at V came to 5 bases and at J to 6 bases, leaving 12 bases not matched to a gene. CDR3 length: 16 amino acids. The CDR3 protein is CASSLGPSGGRQPQHF. As DNA, the CDR3 is TGTGCCAGCAGCCTAGGTCCGTCAGGGGGCCGTCAGCCCCAGCATTTT. The variable domain in full, completed from reference TRBV11-2 and TRBJ1-5, reads EAGVAQSPRYKIIEKRQSVAFWCNPISGHATLYWYQQILGQGPKLLIQFQNNGVVDDSQLPKDRFSAERLKGVDSTLKIQPAKLEDSAVYLCASSLGPSGGRQPQHFGDGTRLSIL.

This clone was seen just once. The J gene is TRBJ2-3, the V gene TRBV5-1; 10 bases match TRBD1. The CDR3 extends over 14 amino acids. Germline assignment: CDR1 SGHRS and CDR2 YFSETQ. The V segment lost 4 bases and the J segment 4 bases; nucleotides outside the gene matches: 3. The CDR3 region is CASSQGQGADTQYF. CDR3 nucleotides: TGCGCCAGCAGCCAAGGACAGGGGGCAGATACGCAGTATTTT.

The chain carries TRBV15 and TRBJ1-3, with 7 bases aligning to TRBD1. With V trimmed by 8 bases and J by 4 bases, 5 bases remained unmatched. Germline V CDR1 and CDR2: LNHNV, YYDKDF (reference sequence). The CDR3 covers 13 residues. The CDR3: CATSLQGGNTIYF. The CDR3 nucleotides read TGTGCCACCTCATTACAGGGGGGAAACACCATATATTTT.

The chain is built from TRBV11-3 and TRBJ2-5, with 9 bases fitting TRBD1. CDR3 length: 13 amino acids. The ends lost 5 bases at V and 5 bases at J; junction bases unmatched: 3. The germline V gene has CDR1 SGHNT and CDR2 YENEEA. CDR3 amino acids: CASSLQGAETQYF. CDR3 coding DNA: TGTGCCAGCAGCCTACAGGGGGCCGAGACCCAGTACTTC.

This rearrangement joins TRBV5-1 to TRBJ1-1; 9 bases map to TRBD1. This CDR3 region has 15 residues. Unmatched junction bases numbered 5, after V lost 1 base and J lost 4 bases. Germline loops: CDR1 SGHRS, CDR2 YFSETQ. The CDR3 bases are TGCGCCAGCAGCTTGTCCGGGACAGGGAGCACTGAAGCTTTCTTT. Translated, it gives CASSLSGTGSTEAFF.

The chain links TRBV5-5 to TRBJ1-5; TRBD1 is a possible D gene (6 bases). Germline V lookup: CDR1 SGHKS, CDR2 YYEKEE (reference sequence). The CDR3 has 15 residues. V gave up 7 bases and J gave up 3 bases, with 17 bases separating them. CDR3 coding DNA: TGTGCCAGCGGGGGGGCAGGGGCCCTCAATCAGCCCCAGCATTTT. Its translation is CASGGAGALNQPQHF. The whole variable domain, remainder taken from reference TRBV5-5 and TRBJ1-5, is DAGVTQSPTHLIKTRGQQVTLRCSPISGHKSVSWYQQVLGQGPQFIFQYYEKEERGRGNFPDRFSARQFPNYSSELNVNALLLGDSALYLCASGGAGALNQPQHFGDGTRLSIL.

The V call is TRBV6-5, the J call TRBJ2-1, with TRBD1 as a possible D gene (6 bases). V lost 0 bases, J lost 10 bases, and 13 bases lay in between. Germline-derived CDR1 and CDR2 are MNHEY and SVGAGI. The CDR3 loop spans 14 amino acids. DNA of the CDR3: TGTGCCAGCAGTTACTCGCAGGGGCCGTGGGAGCAGTTCTTC. It codes for CASSYSQGPWEQFF.

V usage is TRBV7-9 and J usage is TRBJ2-1; 11 nucleotides align to TRBD2. V shed 5 bases and J 4 bases; nucleotides not matched to a gene: 4. Per germline, CDR1 SEHNR and CDR2 FQNEAQ (reference sequence). This CDR3 spans 15 amino acids. The CDR3 is CASSDTSGRYNEQFF. CDR3 DNA sequence: TGTGCCAGCAGCGACACTAGCGGGAGATACAATGAGCAGTTCTTC.

This chain uses TRBV2 with TRBJ2-1, with 9 bases fitting TRBD1. CDR1 is SNHLY, CDR2 FYNNEI, per germline. The CDR3 contains 15 residues. The V gene end was trimmed by 7 bases and the J gene end by 4 bases; junction bases not matched to a gene: 8. The DNA for the CDR3 is TGTGCCAGCACCCCACCCGGGACAGGGTACAATGAGCAGTTCTTC. It codes for CASTPPGTGYNEQFF.

V is TRBV2 and J is TRBJ1-2; no firm D call. Germline CDR1 and CDR2: SNHLY and FYNNEI. The CDR3 consists of 13 residues. The V end lost 8 bases, the J end lost 4 bases, and 14 bases lay between the germline ends. CDR3 nucleotides: TGTGCCAGCGGCACAGATAAAGCCTATGGCTACACCTTC. Protein product: CASGTDKAYGYTF.

By share of the sample, this clone is medium-sized. The chain couples TRBV11-2 to TRBJ2-5; a weak D match, TRBD2 (6 bases). Germline loops: CDR1 SGHAT, CDR2 FQNNGV. This CDR3 contains 14 residues. V lost 6 bases and J 1 base, leaving 12 bases between the germline ends. The CDR3 DNA reads TGTGCCAGCAGTACGGACTACCTCCAAGAGACCCAGTACTTC. Protein sequence: CASSTDYLQETQYF. Together with reference TRBV11-2 and TRBJ2-5, the CDR3 gives the full variable domain: EAGVAQSPRYKIIEKRQSVAFWCNPISGHATLYWYQQILGQGPKLLIQFQNNGVVDDSQLPKDRFSAERLKGVDSTLKIQPAKLEDSAVYLCASSTDYLQETQYFGPGTRLLVL.

The rearrangement joins TRBV29-1 to TRBJ2-1, with TRBD2 matching over 8 bases. The J segment lost 15 bases and the V segment lost 2 bases, leaving 3 bases of the junction unmatched. From germline, CDR1 is SQVTM and CDR2 ANQGSEA. CDR3 size: 10 residues. CDR3 DNA sequence: TGCAGCGTTGAACTAGCGGGCCGGTTCTTC. Translated: CSVELAGRFF.

The V gene is TRBV3-1 (or the pseudogene TRBV3-2), the J gene TRBJ1-2; 9 bases map to TRBD1. The CDR3 loop spans 15 amino acids. V was pared by 4 bases and J by 8 bases, with 11 bases of the junction left unmatched. The germline gives CDR1 LGHDT, CDR2 YNNKEL (reference sequence). CDR3 in DNA: TGTGCCAGCAGCCCCACTGGGACAGGGTTCACCGGCTACACCTTC. Amino acid sequence: CASSPTGTGFTGYTF.